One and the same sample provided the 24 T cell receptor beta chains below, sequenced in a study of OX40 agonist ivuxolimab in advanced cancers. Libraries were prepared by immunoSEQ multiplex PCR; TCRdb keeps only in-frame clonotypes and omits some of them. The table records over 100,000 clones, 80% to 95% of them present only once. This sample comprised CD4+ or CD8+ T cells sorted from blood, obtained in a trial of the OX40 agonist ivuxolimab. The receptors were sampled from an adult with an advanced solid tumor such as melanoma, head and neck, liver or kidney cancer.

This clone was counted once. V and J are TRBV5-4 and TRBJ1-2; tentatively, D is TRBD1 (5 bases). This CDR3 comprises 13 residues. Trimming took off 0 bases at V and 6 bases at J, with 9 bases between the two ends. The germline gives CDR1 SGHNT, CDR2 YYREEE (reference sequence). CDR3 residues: CASSLVGGNGYTF. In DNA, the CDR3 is TGTGCCAGCAGCTTGGTTGGGGGGAATGGCTACACCTTC.

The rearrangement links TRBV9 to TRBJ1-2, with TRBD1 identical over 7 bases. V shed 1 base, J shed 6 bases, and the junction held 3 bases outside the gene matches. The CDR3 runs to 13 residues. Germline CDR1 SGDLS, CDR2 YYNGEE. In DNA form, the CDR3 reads TGTGCCAGCAGCGTAAGGGGGCGGGATGGCTACACCTTC. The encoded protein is CASSVRGRDGYTF.

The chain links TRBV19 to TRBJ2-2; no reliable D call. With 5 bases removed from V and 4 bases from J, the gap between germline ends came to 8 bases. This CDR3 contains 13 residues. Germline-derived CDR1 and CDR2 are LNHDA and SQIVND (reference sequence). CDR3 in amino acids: CASSVVFTGELFF. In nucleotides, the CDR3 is TGTGCCAGTAGTGTAGTCTTCACCGGGGAGCTGTTTTTT.

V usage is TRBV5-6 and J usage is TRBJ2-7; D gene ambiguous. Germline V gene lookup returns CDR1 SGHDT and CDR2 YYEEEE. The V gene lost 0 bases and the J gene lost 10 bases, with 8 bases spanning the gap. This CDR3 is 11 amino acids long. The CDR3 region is CASSLGQLQYF. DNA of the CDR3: TGTGCCAGCAGCTTGGGTCAACTTCAGTACTTC.

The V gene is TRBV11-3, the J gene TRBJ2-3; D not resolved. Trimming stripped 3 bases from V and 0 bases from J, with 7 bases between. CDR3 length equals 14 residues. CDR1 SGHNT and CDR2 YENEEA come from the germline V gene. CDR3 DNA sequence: TGTGCCAGCAGCTTCAGAACTAGCACAGATACGCAGTATTTT. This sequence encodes CASSFRTSTDTQYF. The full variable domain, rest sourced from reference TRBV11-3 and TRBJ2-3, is EAGVVQSPRYKIIEKKQPVAFWCNPISGHNTLYWYLQNLGQGPELLIRYENEEAVDDSQLPKDRFSAERLKGVDSTLKIQPAELGDSAVYLCASSFRTSTDTQYFGPGTRLTVL.

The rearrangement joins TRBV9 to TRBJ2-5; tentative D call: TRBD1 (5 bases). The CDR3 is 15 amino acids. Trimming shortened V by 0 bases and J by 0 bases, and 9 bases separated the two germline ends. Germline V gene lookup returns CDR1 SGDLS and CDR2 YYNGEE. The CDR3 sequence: CASSVGGSYQETQYF. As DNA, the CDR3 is TGTGCCAGCAGCGTAGGGGGCTCATACCAAGAGACCCAGTACTTC.

CDR3 coding DNA: TGTGCCAGCAGCTCCCTAGAATTCACCGGGGAGCTGTTTTTT. Protein: CASSSLEFTGELFF. The chain is built from TRBV7-9 and TRBJ2-2; D uncertain. Germline V CDR1 and CDR2: SEHNR, FQNEAQ (reference sequence). This CDR3 spans 14 amino acids. V was cut by 4 bases and J by 4 bases, with 10 bases left in between.

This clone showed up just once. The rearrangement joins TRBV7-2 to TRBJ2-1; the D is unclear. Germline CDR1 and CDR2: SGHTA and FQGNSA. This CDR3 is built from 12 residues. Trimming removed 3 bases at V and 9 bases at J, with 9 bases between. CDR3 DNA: TGTGCCAGCAGCTTTCAAAGGGTTGAGCAGTTCTTC. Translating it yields CASSFQRVEQFF.

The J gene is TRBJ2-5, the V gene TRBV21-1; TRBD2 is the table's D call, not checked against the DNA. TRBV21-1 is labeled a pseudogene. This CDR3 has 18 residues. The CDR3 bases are TGTGCCAGCCCCCACCCGTCTAGCGGGAGGGGCTACCAAGAGACCCAGTACTTC. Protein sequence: CASPHPSSGRGYQETQYF.

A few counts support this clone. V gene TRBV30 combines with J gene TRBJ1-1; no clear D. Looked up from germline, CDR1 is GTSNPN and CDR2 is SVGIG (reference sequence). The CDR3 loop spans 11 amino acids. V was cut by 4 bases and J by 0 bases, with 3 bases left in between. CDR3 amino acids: CAWKLNTEAFF. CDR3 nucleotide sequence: TGTGCCTGGAAATTGAACACTGAAGCTTTCTTT.

The CDR3, as DNA: TGTGCCAGCACCCCGGGCCAGGGACTAGCGGGCTACAATGAGCAGTTCTTC. Translating it yields CASTPGQGLAGYNEQFF. This chain uses TRBV9 with TRBJ2-1; 12 bases agree with TRBD2. This CDR3 has 17 amino acids. V gave up 6 bases and J gave up 3 bases; unmatched junction bases: 10. Germline V lookup: CDR1 SGDLS, CDR2 YYNGEE.

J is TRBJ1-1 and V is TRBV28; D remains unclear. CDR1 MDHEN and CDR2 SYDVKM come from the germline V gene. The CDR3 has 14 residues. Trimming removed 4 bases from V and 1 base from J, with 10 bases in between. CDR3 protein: CASSSPERNTEAFF. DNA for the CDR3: TGTGCCAGCAGTTCCCCCGAGAGGAACACTGAAGCTTTCTTT.

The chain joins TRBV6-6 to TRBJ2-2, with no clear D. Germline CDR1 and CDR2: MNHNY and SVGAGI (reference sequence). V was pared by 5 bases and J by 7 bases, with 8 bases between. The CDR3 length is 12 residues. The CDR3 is CASSPRRGELFF. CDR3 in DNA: TGTGCCAGCAGTCCTCGCCGCGGGGAGCTGTTTTTT.

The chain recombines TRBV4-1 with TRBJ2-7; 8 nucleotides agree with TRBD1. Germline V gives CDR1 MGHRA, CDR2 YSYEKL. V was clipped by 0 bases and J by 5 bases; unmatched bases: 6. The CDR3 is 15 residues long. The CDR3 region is CASSQDPGGWDEQYF. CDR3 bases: TGCGCCAGCAGCCAAGATCCAGGGGGCTGGGACGAGCAGTACTTC.

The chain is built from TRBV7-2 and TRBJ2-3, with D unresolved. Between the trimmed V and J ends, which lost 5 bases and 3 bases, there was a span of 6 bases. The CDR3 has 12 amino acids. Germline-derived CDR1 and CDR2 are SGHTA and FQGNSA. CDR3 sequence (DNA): TGTGCCAGCAGCCCAGGAACAGATACGCAGTATTTT. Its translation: CASSPGTDTQYF.

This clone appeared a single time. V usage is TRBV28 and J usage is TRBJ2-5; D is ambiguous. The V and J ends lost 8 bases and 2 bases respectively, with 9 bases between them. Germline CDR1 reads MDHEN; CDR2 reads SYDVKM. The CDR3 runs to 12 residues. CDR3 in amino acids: CASGEIQETQYF. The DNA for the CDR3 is TGTGCCAGCGGGGAAATACAAGAGACCCAGTACTTC.

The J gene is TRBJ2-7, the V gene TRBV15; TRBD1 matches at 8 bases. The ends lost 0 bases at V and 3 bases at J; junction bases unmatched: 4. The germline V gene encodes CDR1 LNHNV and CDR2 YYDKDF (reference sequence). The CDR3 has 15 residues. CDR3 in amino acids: CATSREPGTGYEQYF. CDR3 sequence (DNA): TGTGCCACCAGCAGAGAGCCGGGGACAGGCTACGAGCAGTACTTC. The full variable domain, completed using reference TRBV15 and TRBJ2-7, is DAMVIQNPRYQVTQFGKPVTLSCSQTLNHNVMYWYQQKSSQAPKLLFHYYDKDFNNEADTPDNFQSRRPNTSFCFLDIRSPGLGDTAMYLCATSREPGTGYEQYFGPGTRLTVT.

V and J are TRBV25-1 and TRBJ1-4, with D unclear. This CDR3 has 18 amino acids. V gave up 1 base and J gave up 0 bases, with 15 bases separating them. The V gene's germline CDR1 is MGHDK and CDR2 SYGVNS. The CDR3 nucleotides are TGTGCCAGCAGTGAATTAGGAGGTAGCCGGACAACTAATGAAAAACTGTTTTTT. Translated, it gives CASSELGGSRTTNEKLFF.

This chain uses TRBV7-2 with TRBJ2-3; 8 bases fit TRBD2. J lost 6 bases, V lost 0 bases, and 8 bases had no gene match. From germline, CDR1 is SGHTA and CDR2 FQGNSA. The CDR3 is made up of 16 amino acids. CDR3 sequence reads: CASSLAGTGGKDTQYF. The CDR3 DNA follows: TGTGCCAGCAGCTTAGCGGGGACGGGAGGGAAGGATACGCAGTATTTT.

CDR3 in amino acids: CASSPFTSGTQYF. CDR3 bases: TGTGCCAGCAGCCCCTTCACCTCGGGGACCCAGTACTTC. The chain is built from TRBV14 and TRBJ2-5; no clear D. The CDR3 contains 13 residues. The germline gives CDR1 SGHDN, CDR2 FVKESK. V lost 4 bases and J 7 bases, leaving 13 bases between the germline ends.

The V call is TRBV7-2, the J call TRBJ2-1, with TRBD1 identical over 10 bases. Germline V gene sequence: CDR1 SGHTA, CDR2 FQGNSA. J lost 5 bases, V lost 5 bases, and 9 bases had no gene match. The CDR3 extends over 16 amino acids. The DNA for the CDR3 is TGTGCCAGCAGCACCACCGGGACAGGGGCTAACAATGAGCAGTTCTTC. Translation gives CASSTTGTGANNEQFF.

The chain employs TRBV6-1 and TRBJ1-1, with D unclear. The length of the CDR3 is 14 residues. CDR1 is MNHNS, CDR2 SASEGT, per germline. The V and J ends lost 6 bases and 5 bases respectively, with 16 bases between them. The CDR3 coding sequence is TGTGCCAGCAGGGCGACAATAATCAGGACTGAAGCTTTCTTT. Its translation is CASRATIIRTEAFF.

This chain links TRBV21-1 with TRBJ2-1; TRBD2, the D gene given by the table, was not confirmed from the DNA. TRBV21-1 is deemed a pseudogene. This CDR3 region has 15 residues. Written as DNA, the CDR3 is TGTGCCAGCAGCCGCCCCACCCACGAGTACAATGAGCAGTTCTTC. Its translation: CASSRPTHEYNEQFF.

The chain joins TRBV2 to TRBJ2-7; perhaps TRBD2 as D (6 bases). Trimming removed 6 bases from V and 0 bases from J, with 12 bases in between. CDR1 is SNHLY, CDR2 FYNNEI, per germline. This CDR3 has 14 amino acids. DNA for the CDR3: TGTGCCAGCAGGCGGGACTTACCCTCCTACGAGCAGTACTTC. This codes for CASRRDLPSYEQYF.